This T cell receptor (beta chain) was sequenced during a study of beta chain features in type 1 diabetes. Study-level points and caveats: VDJ junctions from patients with type 1 diabetes contained fewer insertions and more deletions. TCRB CDR3s from Type 1 diabetes patients were moderately but significantly shorter in all four CD4+ subsets.

In germline, CDR1 is SGHTA, CDR2 FQGNSA. Losses at the gene ends were 3 bases for V and 0 bases for J; bases not matched to a gene: 5. There are 17 residues in the CDR3. Expressed TCRB transcripts were sequenced, since all the RNA that had been isolated was reverse transcribed. Naive, central memory and regulatory T cell samples came to a mean of approximately 3.57 million reads. Only in-frame clones appear in the TCRdb table, and some are missing; sequencing was by immunoSEQ multiplex PCR. This table has about 650,000 clones, around 12% appearing once. Of note for this clone: Its antigen is unidentified.

The receptor's source is a man younger than 40 with type 1 diabetes. The sample was naive CD4+ T cells from blood. V and J are TRBV7-2 and TRBJ2-2; 9 nucleotides agree with TRBD2. The DNA for the CDR3 is TGTGCCAGCAGCTTGCCCGCTAGCGGGACGAACACCGGGGAGCTGTTTTTT. It encodes CASSLPASGTNTGELFF.